These T cell receptor beta chains were read from a single sample in a study of beta chain features in type 1 diabetes. Data came from immunoSEQ multiplex PCR; TCRdb stores just in-frame clones and leaves some out. The sample shows around 350,000 clones, 10% to 15% of them seen only once. Sequenced sample: naive CD4+ T cells from blood. These TCRs come from a man between 18 and 29 years old in good health. Each CDR3 is given with its conserved first and last residue. The D gene is left open where the match is weak. Part of the rows lack a size; the others show once, few, many or a class for expanded clones.

V gene: TRBV27
D gene: TRBD2
clone size: few
J gene: TRBJ2-1
CDR3 DNA: TGTGCCAGCTCCCCGGGACTAAGTAATAGGAACTTAAGGAGCTCCTACAATGAGCAGTTCTTC
CDR3 protein: CASSPGLSNRNLRSSYNEQFF

V gene: TRBV7-6
D gene: TRBD1
clone size: -
J gene: TRBJ2-7
CDR3 DNA: TGTGCCAGCAGCTCTGTGGGACAGGGCATGTACGAGCAGTACTTC
CDR3 protein: CASSSVGQGMYEQYF

V gene: TRBV28
D gene: TRBD2
clone size: few
J gene: TRBJ2-3
CDR3 DNA: TGTGCCAGCAGTTTGTTGCTAGCGGGAGTAGCAGATACGCAGTATTTT
CDR3 protein: CASSLLLAGVADTQYF

V gene: TRBV19
D gene: TRBD2
clone size: -
J gene: TRBJ2-2
CDR3 DNA: TGTGCCAGTAGTATAGCCCGAGCGGGGCCAACCGGGGAGCTGTTTTTT
CDR3 protein: CASSIARAGPTGELFF

V gene: TRBV7-3
D gene: -
clone size: -
J gene: TRBJ2-1
CDR3 DNA: TGTGCCAGCAGCTCAAACGTGGCTAGCTGGTCGAAGCAGTTCTTC
CDR3 protein: CASSSNVASWSKQFF

V gene: TRBV4-2
D gene: TRBD2
clone size: -
J gene: TRBJ2-1
CDR3 DNA: TGTGCCAGCAGCCAATGGGGGTTCTACGGGACTAGCGGAAGGAATGAGCAGTTCTTC
CDR3 protein: CASSQWGFYGTSGRNEQFF

V gene: TRBV6-1
D gene: -
clone size: -
J gene: TRBJ2-3
CDR3 DNA: TGTGCCAGCAGTGCCCCTGGAGGGAGCGTAGATACGCAGTATTTT
CDR3 protein: CASSAPGGSVDTQYF

V gene: TRBV7-9
D gene: -
clone size: once
J gene: TRBJ1-2
CDR3 DNA: TGTGCCAGCAGCCTCGGATGGGAGGGAATATACTATGGCTACACCTTC
CDR3 protein: CASSLGWEGIYYGYTF

V gene: TRBV25-1
D gene: -
clone size: -
J gene: TRBJ1-2
CDR3 DNA: TGTGCCAGCAGTGAATGGGAGGGAAGAGGCTACACCTTC
CDR3 protein: CASSEWEGRGYTF

V gene: TRBV6-1
D gene: -
clone size: -
J gene: TRBJ2-7
CDR3 DNA: TGTGCCAGCAGTGTAGGTATGAGGCTCGAGCAGTACTTC
CDR3 protein: CASSVGMRLEQYF

V gene: TRBV5-4
D gene: TRBD2
clone size: -
J gene: TRBJ2-5
CDR3 DNA: TGTGCCAGCAGCCCTAGCGGGTCCTGGGAGACCCAGTACTTC
CDR3 protein: CASSPSGSWETQYF